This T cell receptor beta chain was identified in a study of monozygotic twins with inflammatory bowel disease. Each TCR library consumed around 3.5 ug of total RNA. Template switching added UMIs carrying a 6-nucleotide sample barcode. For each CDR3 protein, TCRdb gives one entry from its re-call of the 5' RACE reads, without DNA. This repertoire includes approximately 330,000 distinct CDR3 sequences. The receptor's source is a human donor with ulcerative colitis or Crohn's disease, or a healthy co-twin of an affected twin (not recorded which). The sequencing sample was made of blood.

This CDR3 reads CSVRTVNTEAFF. The chain employs TRBV29-1 and TRBJ1-1. This CDR3 is built from 12 residues. CDR1 is SQVTM, CDR2 ANQGSEA, per germline. The full variable domain, rest sourced from reference TRBV29-1 and TRBJ1-1, is SAVISQKPSRDICQRGTSLTIQCQVDSQVTMMFWYRQQPGQSLTLIATANQGSEATYESGFVIDKFPISRPNLTFSTLTVSNMSPEDSSIYLCSVRTVNTEAFFGQGTRLTVV.